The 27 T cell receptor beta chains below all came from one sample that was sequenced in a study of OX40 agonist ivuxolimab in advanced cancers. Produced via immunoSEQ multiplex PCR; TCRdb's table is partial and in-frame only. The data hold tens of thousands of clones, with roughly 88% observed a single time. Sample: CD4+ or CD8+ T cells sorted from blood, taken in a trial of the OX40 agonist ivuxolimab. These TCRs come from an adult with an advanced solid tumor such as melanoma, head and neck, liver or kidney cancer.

CDR3 amino acids: CASSLTVYPGNTIYF. The CDR3 DNA reads TGTGCCAGCAGTTTAACCGTATATCCTGGAAACACCATATATTTT. The V call is TRBV27, the J call TRBJ1-3; D remains ambiguous. This CDR3 is built from 15 residues. CDR1 MNHEY and CDR2 SMNVEV come from the germline V gene (reference sequence). V lost 2 bases and J lost 2, with 10 bases in between.

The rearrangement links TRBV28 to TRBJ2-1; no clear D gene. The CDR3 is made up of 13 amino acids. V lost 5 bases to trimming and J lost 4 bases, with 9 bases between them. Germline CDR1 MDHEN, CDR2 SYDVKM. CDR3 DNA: TGTGCCAGCAGTCGAGGCAGATACAATGAGCAGTTCTTC. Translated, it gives CASSRGRYNEQFF.

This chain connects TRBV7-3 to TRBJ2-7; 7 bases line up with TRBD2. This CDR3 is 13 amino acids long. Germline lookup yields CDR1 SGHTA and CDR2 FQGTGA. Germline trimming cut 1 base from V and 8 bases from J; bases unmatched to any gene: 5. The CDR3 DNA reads TGTGCCAGCAGCTTAAGAGTGCGGGAGCAGCAGTACTTC. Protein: CASSLRVREQQYF.

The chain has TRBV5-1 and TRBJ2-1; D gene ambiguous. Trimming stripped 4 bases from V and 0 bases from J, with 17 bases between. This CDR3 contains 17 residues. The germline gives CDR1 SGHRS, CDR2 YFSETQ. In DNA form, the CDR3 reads TGCGCCAGCAGCCCGAGTACTTGGGAAAGCTCCTACAATGAGCAGTTCTTC. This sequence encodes CASSPSTWESSYNEQFF.

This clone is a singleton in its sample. The CDR3 loop is CASSLFSGRDEQFF. DNA of the CDR3: TGTGCCAGCAGCTTGTTTAGCGGGAGGGATGAGCAGTTCTTC. J is TRBJ2-1 and V is TRBV5-5, with TRBD2 matching over 11 bases. This CDR3 has 14 residues. Germline values: CDR1 SGHKS, CDR2 YYEKEE (reference sequence). V lost 1 base, J lost 8 bases, and 2 bases stayed unmatched.

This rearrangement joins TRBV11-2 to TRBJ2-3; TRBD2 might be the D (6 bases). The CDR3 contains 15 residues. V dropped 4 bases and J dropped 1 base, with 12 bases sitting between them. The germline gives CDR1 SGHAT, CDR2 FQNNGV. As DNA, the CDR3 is TGTGCCAGCAGCTCTCAAGCGGGTCGCACAGATACGCAGTATTTT. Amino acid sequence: CASSSQAGRTDTQYF.

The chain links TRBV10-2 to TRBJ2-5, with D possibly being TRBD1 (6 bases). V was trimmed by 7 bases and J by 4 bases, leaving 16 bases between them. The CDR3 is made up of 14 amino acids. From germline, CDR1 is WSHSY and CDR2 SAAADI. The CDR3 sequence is CASNRGQTGETQYF. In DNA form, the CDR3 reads TGCGCCAGCAATCGAGGACAGACCGGAGAGACCCAGTACTTC.

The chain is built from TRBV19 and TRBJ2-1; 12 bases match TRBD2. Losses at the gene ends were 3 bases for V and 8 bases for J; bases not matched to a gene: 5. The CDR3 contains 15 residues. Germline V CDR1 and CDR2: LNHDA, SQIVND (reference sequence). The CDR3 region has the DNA TGTGCCAGTAGTATCCTAGCGGGAGGGTTATATGAGCAGTTCTTC. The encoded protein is CASSILAGGLYEQFF.

CDR3 residues: CASSLGTGAPSYEQYF. The CDR3 DNA reads as TGTGCCAGCAGCTTAGGGACAGGGGCTCCTTCCTACGAGCAGTACTTC. The chain combines TRBV11-3 with TRBJ2-7, with 9 bases matching TRBD1. Losses at the gene ends were 1 base for V and 1 base for J; bases not matched to a gene: 5. The CDR3 length is 16 residues. Germline V lookup: CDR1 SGHNT, CDR2 YENEEA. Supplemented by reference TRBV11-3 and TRBJ2-7, the full variable domain reads EAGVVQSPRYKIIEKKQPVAFWCNPISGHNTLYWYLQNLGQGPELLIRYENEEAVDDSQLPKDRFSAERLKGVDSTLKIQPAELGDSAVYLCASSLGTGAPSYEQYFGPGTRLTVT.

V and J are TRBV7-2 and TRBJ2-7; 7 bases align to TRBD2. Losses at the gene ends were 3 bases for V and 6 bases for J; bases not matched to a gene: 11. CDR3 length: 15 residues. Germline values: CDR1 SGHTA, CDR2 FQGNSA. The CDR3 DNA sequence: TGTGCCAGCAGCTTCCGTCGGAGCGGGAAGCTCGAGCAGTACTTC. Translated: CASSFRRSGKLEQYF. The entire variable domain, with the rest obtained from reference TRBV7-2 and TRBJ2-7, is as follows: GAGVSQSPSNKVTEKGKDVELRCDPISGHTALYWYRQSLGQGLEFLIYFQGNSAPDKSGLPSDRFSAERTGGSVSTLTIQRTQQEDSAVYLCASSFRRSGKLEQYFGPGTRLTVT.

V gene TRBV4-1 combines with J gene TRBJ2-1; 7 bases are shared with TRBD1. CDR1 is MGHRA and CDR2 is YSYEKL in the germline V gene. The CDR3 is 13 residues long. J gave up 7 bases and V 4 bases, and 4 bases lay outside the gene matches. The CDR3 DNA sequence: TGCGCCAGCAGCCTCACGACAGGGAATGAGCAGTTCTTC. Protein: CASSLTTGNEQFF.

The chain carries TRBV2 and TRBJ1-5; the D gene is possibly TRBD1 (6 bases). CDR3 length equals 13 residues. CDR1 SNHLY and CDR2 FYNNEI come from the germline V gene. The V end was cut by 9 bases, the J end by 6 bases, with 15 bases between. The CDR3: CASSTGTGQPQHF. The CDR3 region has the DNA TGTGCCAGTTCTACAGGGACCGGTCAGCCCCAGCATTTT.

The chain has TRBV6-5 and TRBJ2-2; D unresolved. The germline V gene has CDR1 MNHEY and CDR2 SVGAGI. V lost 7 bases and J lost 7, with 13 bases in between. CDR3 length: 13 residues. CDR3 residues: CASTPNVLGELFF. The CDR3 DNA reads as TGTGCCAGCACCCCAAATGTTCTCGGGGAGCTGTTTTTT.

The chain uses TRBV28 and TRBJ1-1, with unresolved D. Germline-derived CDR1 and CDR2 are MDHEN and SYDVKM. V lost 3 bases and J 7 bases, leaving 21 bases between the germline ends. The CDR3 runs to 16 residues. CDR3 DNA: TGTGCCAGCAGTTTTCGCCCTGGACCGGGTGGAGGTGAAGCTTTCTTT. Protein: CASSFRPGPGGGEAFF.

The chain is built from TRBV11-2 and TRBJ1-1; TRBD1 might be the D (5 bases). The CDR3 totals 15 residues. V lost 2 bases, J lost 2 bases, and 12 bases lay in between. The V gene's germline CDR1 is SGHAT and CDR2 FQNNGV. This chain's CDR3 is CASSLHPGLNTEAFF. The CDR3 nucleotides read TGTGCCAGCAGCTTACACCCGGGGCTTAACACTGAAGCTTTCTTT.

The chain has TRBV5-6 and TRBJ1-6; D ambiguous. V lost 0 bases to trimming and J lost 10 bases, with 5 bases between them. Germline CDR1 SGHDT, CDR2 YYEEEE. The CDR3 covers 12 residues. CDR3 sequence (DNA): TGTGCCAGCAGCTTGGATGAGTCACCCCTCCACTTT. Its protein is CASSLDESPLHF. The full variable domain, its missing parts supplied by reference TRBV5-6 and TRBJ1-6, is DAGVTQSPTHLIKTRGQQVTLRCSPKSGHDTVSWYQQALGQGPQFIFQYYEEEERQRGNFPDRFSGHQFPNYSSELNVNALLLGDSALYLCASSLDESPLHFGNGTRLTVT.

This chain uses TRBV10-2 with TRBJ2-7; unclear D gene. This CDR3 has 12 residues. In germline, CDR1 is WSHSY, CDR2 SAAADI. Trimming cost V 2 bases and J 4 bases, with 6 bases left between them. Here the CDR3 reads CASSEREYEQYF. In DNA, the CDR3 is TGCGCCAGCAGTGAGAGAGAATACGAGCAGTACTTC.

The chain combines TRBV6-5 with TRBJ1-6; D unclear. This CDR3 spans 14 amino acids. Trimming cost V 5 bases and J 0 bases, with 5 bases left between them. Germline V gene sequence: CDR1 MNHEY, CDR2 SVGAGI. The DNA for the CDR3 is TGTGCCAGCAGTCGAAGCTCCTATAATTCACCCCTCCACTTT. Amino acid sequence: CASSRSSYNSPLHF.

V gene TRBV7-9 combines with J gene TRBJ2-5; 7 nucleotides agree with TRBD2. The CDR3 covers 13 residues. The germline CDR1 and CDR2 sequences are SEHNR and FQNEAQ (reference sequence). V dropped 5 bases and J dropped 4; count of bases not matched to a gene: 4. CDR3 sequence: CASSGGEGETQYF. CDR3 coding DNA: TGTGCCAGCAGCGGGGGGGAGGGAGAGACCCAGTACTTC.

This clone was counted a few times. The CDR3 region has the DNA TGTGCCTGGAGTAAAGAGACAGGGCTAAACACCGGGGAGCTGTTTTTT. Its protein is CAWSKETGLNTGELFF. This chain joins TRBV30 and TRBJ2-2; 7 bases align to TRBD1. Germline loops: CDR1 GTSNPN, CDR2 SVGIG (reference sequence). The CDR3 has 16 amino acids. The V gene end was trimmed by 2 bases and the J gene end by 2 bases; junction bases not matched to a gene: 8.

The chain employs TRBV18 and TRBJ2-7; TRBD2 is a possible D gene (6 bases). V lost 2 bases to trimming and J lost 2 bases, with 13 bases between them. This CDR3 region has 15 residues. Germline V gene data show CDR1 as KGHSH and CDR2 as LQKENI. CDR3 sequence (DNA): TGTGCCAGCTCACCAAGAGCGGGTGACCCCTACGAGCAGTACTTC. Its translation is CASSPRAGDPYEQYF.

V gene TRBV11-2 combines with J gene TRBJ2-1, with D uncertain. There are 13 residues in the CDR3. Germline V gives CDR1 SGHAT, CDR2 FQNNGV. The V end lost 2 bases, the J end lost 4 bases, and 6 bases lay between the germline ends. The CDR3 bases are TGTGCCAGCAGCTTAAACGGGTACAATGAGCAGTTCTTC. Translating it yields CASSLNGYNEQFF.

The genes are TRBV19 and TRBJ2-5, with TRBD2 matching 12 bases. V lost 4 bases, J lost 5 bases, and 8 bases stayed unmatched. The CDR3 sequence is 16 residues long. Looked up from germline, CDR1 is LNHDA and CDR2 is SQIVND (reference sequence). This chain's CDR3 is CASSKLAGGPAETQYF. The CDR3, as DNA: TGTGCCAGTAGTAAGCTAGCGGGAGGGCCAGCGGAGACCCAGTACTTC.

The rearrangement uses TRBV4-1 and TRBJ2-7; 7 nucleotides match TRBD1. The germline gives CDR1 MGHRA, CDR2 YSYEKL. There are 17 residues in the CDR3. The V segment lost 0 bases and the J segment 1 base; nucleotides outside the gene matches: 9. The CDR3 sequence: CASSQDVRQGLSYEQYF. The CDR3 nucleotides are TGCGCCAGCAGCCAAGATGTCCGACAGGGTTTGTCCTACGAGCAGTACTTC.

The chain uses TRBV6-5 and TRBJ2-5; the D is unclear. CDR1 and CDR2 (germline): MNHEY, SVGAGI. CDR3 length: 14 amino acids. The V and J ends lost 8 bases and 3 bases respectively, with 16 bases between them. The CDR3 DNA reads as TGTGCCAGCTCGGGCAACTCGTGGGAAGAGACCCAGTACTTC. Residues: CASSGNSWEETQYF.

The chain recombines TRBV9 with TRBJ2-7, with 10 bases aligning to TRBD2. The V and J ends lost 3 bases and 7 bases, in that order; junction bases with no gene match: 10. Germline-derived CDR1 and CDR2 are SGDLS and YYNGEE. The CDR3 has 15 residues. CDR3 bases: TGTGCCAGCAGCGGTGCGAGACTAGCGGGCTTGGAGCAGTACTTC. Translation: CASSGARLAGLEQYF. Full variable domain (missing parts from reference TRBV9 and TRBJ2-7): DSGVTQTPKHLITATGQRVTLRCSPRSGDLSVYWYQQSLDQGLQFLIQYYNGEERAKGNILERFSAQQFPDLHSELNLSSLELGDSALYFCASSGARLAGLEQYFGPGTRLTVT.

The CDR3 reads CASSPLPSGLAGVLYEQYF. As DNA, the CDR3 is TGCGCCAGCAGCCCGCTGCCTTCGGGACTAGCGGGAGTCTTGTACGAGCAGTACTTC. The genes are TRBV4-1 and TRBJ2-7; 14 nucleotides match TRBD2. The CDR3 contains 19 residues. The germline gives CDR1 MGHRA, CDR2 YSYEKL. With 4 bases clipped from V and 4 bases from J, the junction kept 15 bases outside the gene matches.